The 3 T cell receptor beta chains below all came from one sample that was sequenced in a study of long-term antiretroviral therapy in people with HIV. The run of the v3.0 immunoSEQ assay was at survey level. The repertoire was sequenced with immunoSEQ multiplex PCR; TCRdb's copy has only in-frame clones and lacks some. The sample holds 30,000 to 35,000 clones, roughly 85% seen once. The material was unsorted PBMCs, obtained 0.8 years before starting antiretroviral therapy. The receptors derive from a man between 18 and 29 years old with HIV.

This clone was recorded a few times. The chain recombines TRBV19 with TRBJ2-2, with D hard to call. Germline CDR1 reads LNHDA; CDR2 reads SQIVND (reference sequence). V was clipped by 4 bases and J by 5 bases, with 8 bases between them. CDR3 length: 13 residues. The CDR3 DNA is TGTGCCAGTAGTACCGGGTGGACCGGGGAGCTGTTTTTT. Protein: CASSTGWTGELFF.

The chain couples TRBV9 to TRBJ2-7; weak D call: TRBD2 (6 bases). The CDR3 spans 14 residues. Looked up from germline, CDR1 is SGDLS and CDR2 is YYNGEE. V was trimmed by 3 bases and J by 6 bases, leaving 16 bases between them. CDR3 loop: CASSAGPSGGEQYF. CDR3 bases: TGTGCCAGCAGCGCGGGCCCCTCCGGGGGCGAGCAGTACTTC.

V gene TRBV5-1 combines with J gene TRBJ2-1, with 11 bases lining up with TRBD1. Germline V gene lookup returns CDR1 SGHRS and CDR2 YFSETQ. V lost 8 bases, J lost 7 bases, and 8 bases stayed unmatched. The CDR3 length is 14 residues. The CDR3 DNA follows: TGCGCCAGTCACCGGGACAGGGGGAATAATGAGCAGTTCTTC. This encodes CASHRDRGNNEQFF.